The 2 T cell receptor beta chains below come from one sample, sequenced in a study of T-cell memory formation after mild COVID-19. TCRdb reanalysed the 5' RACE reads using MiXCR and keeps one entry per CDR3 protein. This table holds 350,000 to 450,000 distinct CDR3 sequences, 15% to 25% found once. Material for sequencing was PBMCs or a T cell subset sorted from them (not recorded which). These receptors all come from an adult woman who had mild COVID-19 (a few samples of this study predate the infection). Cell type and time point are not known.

The DNA for the CDR3 is TGTGCCAGCAGCCCTCCGTACGCAGATACGCAGTATTTT. This translates into CASSPPYADTQYF. The genes are TRBV7-6 and TRBJ2-3; D is uncertain. Trimming took off 5 bases at V and 4 bases at J, with 10 bases between the two ends. Germline loops: CDR1 SGHVS, CDR2 FNYEAQ. This CDR3 spans 13 amino acids.

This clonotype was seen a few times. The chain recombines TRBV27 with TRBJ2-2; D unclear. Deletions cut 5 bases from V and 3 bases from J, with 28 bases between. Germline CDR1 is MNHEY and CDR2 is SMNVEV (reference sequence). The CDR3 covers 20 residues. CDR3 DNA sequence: TGTGCCAGCAGTCCCTCTGGCAGGCCGAAACAATCTCAGTACACCGGGGAGCTGTTTTTT. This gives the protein CASSPSGRPKQSQYTGELFF.